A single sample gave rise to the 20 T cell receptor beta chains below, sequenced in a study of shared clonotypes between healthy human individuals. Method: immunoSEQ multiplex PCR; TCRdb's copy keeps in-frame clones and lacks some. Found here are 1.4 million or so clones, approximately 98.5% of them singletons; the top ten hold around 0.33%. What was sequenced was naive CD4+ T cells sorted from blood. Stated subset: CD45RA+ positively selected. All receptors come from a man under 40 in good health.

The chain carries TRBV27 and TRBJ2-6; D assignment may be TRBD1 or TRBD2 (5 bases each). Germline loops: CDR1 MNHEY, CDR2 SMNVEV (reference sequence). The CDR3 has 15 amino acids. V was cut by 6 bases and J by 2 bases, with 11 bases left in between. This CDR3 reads CASRGWDPGANVLTF. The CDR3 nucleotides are TGTGCCAGCAGAGGTTGGGACCCTGGGGCCAACGTCCTGACTTTC.

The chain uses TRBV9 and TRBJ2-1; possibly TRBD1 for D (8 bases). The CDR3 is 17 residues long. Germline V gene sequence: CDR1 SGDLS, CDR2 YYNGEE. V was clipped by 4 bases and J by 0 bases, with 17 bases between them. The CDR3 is CASSYRGGINSYNEQFF. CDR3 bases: TGTGCCAGCAGCTACAGGGGGGGGATTAACTCCTACAATGAGCAGTTCTTC.

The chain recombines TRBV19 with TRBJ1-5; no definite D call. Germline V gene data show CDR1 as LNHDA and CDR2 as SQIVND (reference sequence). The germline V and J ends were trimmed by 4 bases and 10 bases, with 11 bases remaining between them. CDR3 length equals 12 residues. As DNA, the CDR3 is TGTGCCAGTAGTACCCCTCGATCACCCCAGCATTTT. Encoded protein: CASSTPRSPQHF.

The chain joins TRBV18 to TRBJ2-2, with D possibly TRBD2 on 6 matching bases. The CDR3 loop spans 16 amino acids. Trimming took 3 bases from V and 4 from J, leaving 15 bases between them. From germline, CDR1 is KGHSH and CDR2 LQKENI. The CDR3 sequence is CASSPPSSVTTGELFF. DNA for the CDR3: TGTGCCAGCTCACCGCCATCTAGCGTAACCACCGGGGAGCTGTTTTTT.

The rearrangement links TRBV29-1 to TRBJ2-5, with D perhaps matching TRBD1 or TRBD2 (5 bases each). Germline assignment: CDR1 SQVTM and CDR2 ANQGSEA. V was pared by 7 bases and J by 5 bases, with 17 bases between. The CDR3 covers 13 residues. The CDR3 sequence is CSAGRGAGETQYF. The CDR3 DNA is TGCAGCGCCGGCCGAGGGGCTGGGGAGACCCAGTACTTC. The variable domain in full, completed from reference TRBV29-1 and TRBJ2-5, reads SAVISQKPSRDICQRGTSLTIQCQVDSQVTMMFWYRQQPGQSLTLIATANQGSEATYESGFVIDKFPISRPNLTFSTLTVSNMSPEDSSIYLCSAGRGAGETQYFGPGTRLLVL.

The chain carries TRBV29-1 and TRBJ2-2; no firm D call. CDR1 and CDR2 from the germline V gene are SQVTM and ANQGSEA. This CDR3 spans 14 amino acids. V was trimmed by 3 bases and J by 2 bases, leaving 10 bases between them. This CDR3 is CSVESPENTGELFF. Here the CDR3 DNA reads TGCAGCGTTGAGTCGCCTGAAAACACCGGGGAGCTGTTTTTT.

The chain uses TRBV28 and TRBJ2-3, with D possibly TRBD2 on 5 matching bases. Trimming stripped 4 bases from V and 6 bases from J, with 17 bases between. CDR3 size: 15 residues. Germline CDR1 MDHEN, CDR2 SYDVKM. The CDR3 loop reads CASSSISRGTDTQYF. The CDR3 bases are TGTGCCAGCAGTTCGATCAGCCGGGGTACGGATACGCAGTATTTT.

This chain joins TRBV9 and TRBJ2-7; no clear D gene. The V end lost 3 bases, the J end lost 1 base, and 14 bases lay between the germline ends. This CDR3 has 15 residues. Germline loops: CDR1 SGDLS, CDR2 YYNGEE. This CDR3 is CASSATPTISYEQYF. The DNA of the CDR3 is TGTGCCAGCAGCGCCACACCTACGATATCCTACGAGCAGTACTTC.

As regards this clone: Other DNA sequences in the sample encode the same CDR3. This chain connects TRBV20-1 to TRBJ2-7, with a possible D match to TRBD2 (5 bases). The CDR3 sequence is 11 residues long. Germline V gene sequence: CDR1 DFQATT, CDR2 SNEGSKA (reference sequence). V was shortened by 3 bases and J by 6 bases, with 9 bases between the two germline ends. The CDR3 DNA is TGCAGTGCTAGTAGGGCGGGCGAGCAGTACTTC. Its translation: CSASRAGEQYF.

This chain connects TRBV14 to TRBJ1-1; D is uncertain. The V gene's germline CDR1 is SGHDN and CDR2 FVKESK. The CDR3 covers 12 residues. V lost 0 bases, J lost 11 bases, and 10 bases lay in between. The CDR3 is CASSQEGGGAFF. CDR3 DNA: TGTGCCAGCAGCCAAGAGGGAGGTGGGGCTTTCTTT.

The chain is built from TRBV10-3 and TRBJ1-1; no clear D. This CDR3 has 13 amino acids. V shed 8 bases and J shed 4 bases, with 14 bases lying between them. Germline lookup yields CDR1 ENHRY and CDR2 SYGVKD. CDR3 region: CAIWREGSTEAFF. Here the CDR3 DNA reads TGTGCCATCTGGAGAGAGGGTTCCACTGAAGCTTTCTTT.

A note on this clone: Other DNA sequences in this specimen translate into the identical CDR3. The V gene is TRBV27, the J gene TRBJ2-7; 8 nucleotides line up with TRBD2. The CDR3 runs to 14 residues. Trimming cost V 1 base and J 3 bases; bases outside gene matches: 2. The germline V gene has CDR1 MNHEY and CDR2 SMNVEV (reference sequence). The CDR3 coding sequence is TGTGCCAGCAGTTTATTGGCGGGAGGCTACGAGCAGTACTTC. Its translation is CASSLLAGGYEQYF.

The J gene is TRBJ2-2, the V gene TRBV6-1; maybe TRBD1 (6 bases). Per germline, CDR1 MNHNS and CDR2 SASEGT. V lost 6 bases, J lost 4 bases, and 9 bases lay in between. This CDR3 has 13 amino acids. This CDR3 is CASSRTVTGELFF. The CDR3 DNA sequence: TGTGCCAGCAGCCGGACAGTCACCGGGGAGCTGTTTTTT.

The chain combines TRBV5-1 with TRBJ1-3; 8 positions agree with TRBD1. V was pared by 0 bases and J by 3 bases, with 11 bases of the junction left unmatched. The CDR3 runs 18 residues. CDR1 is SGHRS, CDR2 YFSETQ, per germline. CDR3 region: CASSLAGRGLQFGNTIYF. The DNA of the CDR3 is TGCGCCAGCAGCTTGGCGGGCAGGGGGCTTCAGTTTGGAAACACCATATATTTT.

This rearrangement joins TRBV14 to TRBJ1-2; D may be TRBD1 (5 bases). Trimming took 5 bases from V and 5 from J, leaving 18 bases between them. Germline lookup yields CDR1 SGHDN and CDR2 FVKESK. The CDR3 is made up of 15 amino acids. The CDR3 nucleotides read TGTGCCAGCAGCTTTTCCCGGGGGGGATCGTATGGCTACACCTTC. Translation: CASSFSRGGSYGYTF.

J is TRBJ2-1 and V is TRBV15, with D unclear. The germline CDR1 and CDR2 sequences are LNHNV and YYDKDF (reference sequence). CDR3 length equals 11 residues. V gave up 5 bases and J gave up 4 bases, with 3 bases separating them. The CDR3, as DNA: TGTGCCACCAGCGAGTACAATGAGCAGTTCTTC. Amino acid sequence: CATSEYNEQFF.

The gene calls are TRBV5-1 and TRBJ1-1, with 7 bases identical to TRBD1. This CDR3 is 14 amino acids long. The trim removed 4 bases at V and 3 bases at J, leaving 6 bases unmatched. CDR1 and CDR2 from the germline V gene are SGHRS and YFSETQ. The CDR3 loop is CASSPQGRDTEAFF. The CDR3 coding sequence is TGCGCCAGCAGCCCACAGGGGCGGGACACTGAAGCTTTCTTT.

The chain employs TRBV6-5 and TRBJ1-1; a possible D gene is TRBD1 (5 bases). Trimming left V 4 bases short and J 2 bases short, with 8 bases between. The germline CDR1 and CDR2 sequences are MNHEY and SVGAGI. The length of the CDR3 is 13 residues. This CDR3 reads CASSSQGNTEAFF. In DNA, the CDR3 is TGTGCCAGCAGTTCGCAGGGTAACACTGAAGCTTTCTTT.

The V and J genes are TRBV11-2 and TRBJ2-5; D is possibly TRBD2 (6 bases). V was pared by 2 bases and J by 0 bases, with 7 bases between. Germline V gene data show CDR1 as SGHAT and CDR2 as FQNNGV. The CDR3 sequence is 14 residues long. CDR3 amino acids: CASSLRGYQETQYF. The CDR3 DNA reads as TGTGCCAGCAGCTTACGGGGGTACCAAGAGACCCAGTACTTC.

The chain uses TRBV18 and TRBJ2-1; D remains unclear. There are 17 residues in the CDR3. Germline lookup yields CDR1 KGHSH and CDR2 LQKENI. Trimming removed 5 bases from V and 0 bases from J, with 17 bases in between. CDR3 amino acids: CASSTVVGSTSYNEQFF. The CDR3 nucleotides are TGTGCCAGCTCAACGGTGGTCGGGTCGACCTCCTACAATGAGCAGTTCTTC.